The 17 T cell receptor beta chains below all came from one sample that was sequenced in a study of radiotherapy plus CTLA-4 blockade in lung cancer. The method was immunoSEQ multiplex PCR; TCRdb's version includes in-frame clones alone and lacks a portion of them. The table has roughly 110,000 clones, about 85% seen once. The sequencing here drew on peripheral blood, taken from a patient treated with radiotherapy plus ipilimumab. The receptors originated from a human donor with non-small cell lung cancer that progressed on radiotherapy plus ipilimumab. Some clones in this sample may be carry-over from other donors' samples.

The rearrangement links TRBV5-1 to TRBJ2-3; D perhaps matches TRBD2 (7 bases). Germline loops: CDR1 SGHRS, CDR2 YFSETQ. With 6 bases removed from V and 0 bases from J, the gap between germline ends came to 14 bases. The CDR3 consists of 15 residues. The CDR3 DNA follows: TGCGCCAGCACCTTAGGGGGGGATAGCACAGATACGCAGTATTTT. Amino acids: CASTLGGDSTDTQYF.

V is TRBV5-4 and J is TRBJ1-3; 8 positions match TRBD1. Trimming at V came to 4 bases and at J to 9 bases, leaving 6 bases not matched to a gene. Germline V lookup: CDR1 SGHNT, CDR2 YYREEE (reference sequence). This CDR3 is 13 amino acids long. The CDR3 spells CASSVTGDGTIYF. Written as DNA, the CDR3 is TGTGCCAGCAGCGTGACAGGGGATGGCACCATATATTTT.

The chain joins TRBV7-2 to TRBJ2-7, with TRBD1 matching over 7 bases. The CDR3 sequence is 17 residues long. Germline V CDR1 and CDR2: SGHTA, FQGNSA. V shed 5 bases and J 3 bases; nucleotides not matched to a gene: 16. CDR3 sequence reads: CASSPKGQQATFYEQYF. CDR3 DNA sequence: TGTGCCAGCAGCCCGAAGGGACAGCAAGCCACATTCTACGAGCAGTACTTC.

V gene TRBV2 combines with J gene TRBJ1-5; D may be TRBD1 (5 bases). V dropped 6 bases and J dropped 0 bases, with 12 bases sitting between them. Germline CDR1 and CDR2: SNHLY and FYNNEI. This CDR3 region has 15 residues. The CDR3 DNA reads TGTGCCAGCAGAGCCAGGGAGCATAGCAATCAGCCCCAGCATTTT. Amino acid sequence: CASRAREHSNQPQHF.

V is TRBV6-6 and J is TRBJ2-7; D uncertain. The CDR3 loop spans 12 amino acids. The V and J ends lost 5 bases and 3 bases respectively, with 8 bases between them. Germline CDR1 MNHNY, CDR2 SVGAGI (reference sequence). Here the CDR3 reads CASSPGYYEQYF. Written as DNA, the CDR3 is TGTGCCAGCAGTCCCGGGTACTACGAGCAGTACTTC.

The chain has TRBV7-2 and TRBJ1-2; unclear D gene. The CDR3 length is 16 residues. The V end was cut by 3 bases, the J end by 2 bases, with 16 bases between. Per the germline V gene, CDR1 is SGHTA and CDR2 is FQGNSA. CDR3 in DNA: TGTGCCAGCAGCTTCGGACGGCCCTCACCGAACTATGGCTACACCTTC. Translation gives CASSFGRPSPNYGYTF. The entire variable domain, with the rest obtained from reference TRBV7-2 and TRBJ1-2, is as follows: GAGVSQSPSNKVTEKGKDVELRCDPISGHTALYWYRQSLGQGLEFLIYFQGNSAPDKSGLPSDRFSAERTGGSVSTLTIQRTQQEDSAVYLCASSFGRPSPNYGYTFGSGTRLTVV.

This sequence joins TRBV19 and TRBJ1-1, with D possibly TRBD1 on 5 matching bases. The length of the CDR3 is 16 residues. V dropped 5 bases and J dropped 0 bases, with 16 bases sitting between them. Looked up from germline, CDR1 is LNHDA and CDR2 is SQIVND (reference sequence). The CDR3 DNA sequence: TGTGCCAGTAGTCCACCGACAGCCGGATTGAACACTGAAGCTTTCTTT. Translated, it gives CASSPPTAGLNTEAFF.

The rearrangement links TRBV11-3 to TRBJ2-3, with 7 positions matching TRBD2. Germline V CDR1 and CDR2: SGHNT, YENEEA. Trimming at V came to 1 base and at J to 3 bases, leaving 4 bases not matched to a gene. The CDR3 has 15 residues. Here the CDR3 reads CASSLAHGGTDTQYF. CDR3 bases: TGTGCCAGCAGCTTAGCACACGGGGGGACAGATACGCAGTATTTT.

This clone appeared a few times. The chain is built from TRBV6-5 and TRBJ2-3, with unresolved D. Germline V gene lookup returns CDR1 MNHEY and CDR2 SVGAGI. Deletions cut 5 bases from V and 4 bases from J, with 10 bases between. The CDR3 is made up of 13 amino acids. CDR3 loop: CASSEFVSDTQYF. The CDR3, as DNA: TGTGCCAGCAGTGAATTTGTTTCAGATACGCAGTATTTT.

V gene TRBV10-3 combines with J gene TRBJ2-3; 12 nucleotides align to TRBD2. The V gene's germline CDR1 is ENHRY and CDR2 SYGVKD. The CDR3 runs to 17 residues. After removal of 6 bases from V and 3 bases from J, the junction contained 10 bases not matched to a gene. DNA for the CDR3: TGTGCCATCAGAGGCTCTAGCGGGGGGGCCTGGACAGATACGCAGTATTTT. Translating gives CAIRGSSGGAWTDTQYF.

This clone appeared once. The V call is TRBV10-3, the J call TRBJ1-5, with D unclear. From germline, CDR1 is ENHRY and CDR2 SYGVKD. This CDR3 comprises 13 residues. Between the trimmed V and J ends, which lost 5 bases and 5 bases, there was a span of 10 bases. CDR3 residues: CAISPVKDQPQHF. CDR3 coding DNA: TGTGCCATCAGTCCGGTTAAAGATCAGCCCCAGCATTTT.

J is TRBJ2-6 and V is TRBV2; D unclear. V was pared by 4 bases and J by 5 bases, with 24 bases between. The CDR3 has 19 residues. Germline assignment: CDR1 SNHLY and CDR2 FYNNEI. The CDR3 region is CASSGGAYRIQSRANVLTF. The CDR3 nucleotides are TGTGCCAGCAGTGGTGGCGCTTACCGAATACAAAGTCGGGCCAACGTCCTGACTTTC.

The CDR3, as DNA: TGTGCCAGCAGCCCACTTTCGGGGGGCGCGGGGACCCAGTACTTC. Translating it yields CASSPLSGGAGTQYF. V and J are TRBV7-2 and TRBJ2-5; tentatively, D is TRBD2 (7 bases). Germline V lookup: CDR1 SGHTA, CDR2 FQGNSA. V dropped 5 bases and J dropped 7 bases, with 20 bases sitting between them. This CDR3 has 15 amino acids.

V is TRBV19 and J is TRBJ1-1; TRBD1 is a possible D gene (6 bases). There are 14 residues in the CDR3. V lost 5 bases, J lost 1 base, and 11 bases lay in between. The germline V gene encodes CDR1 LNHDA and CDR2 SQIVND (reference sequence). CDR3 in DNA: TGTGCCAGTAGTCTGACAGGTGAGAACACTGAAGCTTTCTTT. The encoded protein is CASSLTGENTEAFF.

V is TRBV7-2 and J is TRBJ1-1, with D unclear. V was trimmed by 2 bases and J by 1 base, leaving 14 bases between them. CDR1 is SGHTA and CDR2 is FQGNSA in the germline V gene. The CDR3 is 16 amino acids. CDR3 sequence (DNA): TGTGCCAGCAGCTTATTGGCACCTCGACAGAACACTGAAGCTTTCTTT. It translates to CASSLLAPRQNTEAFF.

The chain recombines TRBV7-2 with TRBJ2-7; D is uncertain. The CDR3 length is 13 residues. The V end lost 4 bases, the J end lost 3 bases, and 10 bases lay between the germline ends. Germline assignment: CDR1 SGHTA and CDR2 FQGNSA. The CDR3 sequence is CASSSMGFYEQYF. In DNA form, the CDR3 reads TGTGCCAGCAGCTCAATGGGGTTCTACGAGCAGTACTTC.

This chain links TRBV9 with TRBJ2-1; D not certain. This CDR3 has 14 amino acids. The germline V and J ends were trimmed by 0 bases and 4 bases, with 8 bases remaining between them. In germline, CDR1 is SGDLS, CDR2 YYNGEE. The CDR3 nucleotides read TGTGCCAGCAGCGTAGGAAGCCAGTACAATGAGCAGTTCTTC. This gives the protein CASSVGSQYNEQFF.